One and the same sample provided the 24 T cell receptor beta chains below, sequenced in a study of OX40 agonist ivuxolimab in advanced cancers. The method was immunoSEQ multiplex PCR; TCRdb's version includes in-frame clones alone and lacks a portion of them. The data show about 64,000 clones, approximately 88% seen once. Source: CD4+ or CD8+ T cells sorted from blood, taken in a trial of the OX40 agonist ivuxolimab. The receptor set was obtained from an adult with an advanced solid tumor such as melanoma, head and neck, liver or kidney cancer.

The V gene is TRBV4-1, the J gene TRBJ2-7; 11 nucleotides line up with TRBD2. This CDR3 contains 17 residues. V trimming: 0 bases; J trimming: 4 bases; junction bases outside the gene matches: 8. The germline gives CDR1 MGHRA, CDR2 YSYEKL. As DNA, the CDR3 is TGCGCCAGCAGCCAAGAGTCTTCGACTAGCGGGATTTACGAGCAGTACTTC. Encoded protein: CASSQESSTSGIYEQYF.

DNA for the CDR3: TGTGCCAGCAGTGCCCTGACAGGGGGCAACTATGGCTACACCTTC. This codes for CASSALTGGNYGYTF. This rearrangement joins TRBV2 to TRBJ1-2, with TRBD1 matching over 10 bases. CDR1 is SNHLY and CDR2 is FYNNEI in the germline V gene. With V trimmed by 4 bases and J by 2 bases, 4 bases remained unmatched. The CDR3 runs 15 residues.

A single count supports this clone. The chain has TRBV9 and TRBJ2-3; TRBD2 might be the D (6 bases). The CDR3 totals 15 residues. The germline CDR1 and CDR2 sequences are SGDLS and YYNGEE. Between the trimmed V and J ends, which lost 2 bases and 8 bases, there was a span of 18 bases. The CDR3 loop reads CASSVTGVEGSTQYF. The CDR3 coding sequence is TGTGCCAGCAGCGTTACGGGGGTTGAAGGAAGTACGCAGTATTTT.

J is TRBJ2-1 and V is TRBV18, with 8 bases matching TRBD2. This CDR3 is built from 17 residues. Germline CDR1 KGHSH, CDR2 LQKENI. After removal of 4 bases from V and 0 bases from J, the junction contained 8 bases not matched to a gene. In DNA form, the CDR3 reads TGTGCCAGCTCACAATTACTAGCGGATAGCTCCTACAATGAGCAGTTCTTC. It encodes CASSQLLADSSYNEQFF.

A single count supports this clone. Here the CDR3 DNA reads TGTGCTAGTTCTCGGGGGCAGGCAGATACGCAGTATTTT. Amino acids: CASSRGQADTQYF. This sequence joins TRBV12-5 and TRBJ2-3; possibly TRBD1 or TRBD2 for D (6 bases each). The germline V gene encodes CDR1 LGHNT and CDR2 FRNRAP. This CDR3 region has 13 residues. Trimming cost V 8 bases and J 4 bases, with 13 bases left between them.

This clone was recorded once. This sequence joins TRBV5-4 and TRBJ2-7; 10 nucleotides match TRBD2. The CDR3 contains 13 residues. Germline values: CDR1 SGHNT, CDR2 YYREEE (reference sequence). The V gene end was trimmed by 3 bases and the J gene end by 3 bases; junction bases not matched to a gene: 0. Here the CDR3 DNA reads TGTGCCAGCAGCTCTAGCGGGAGCTACGAGCAGTACTTC. As protein: CASSSSGSYEQYF.

V is TRBV18 and J is TRBJ2-1; 8 nucleotides line up with TRBD1. Trimming removed 3 bases from V and 5 bases from J; junction bases left unmatched: 3. CDR3 length equals 14 residues. In germline, CDR1 is KGHSH, CDR2 LQKENI. The CDR3 protein is CASSPGQVNNEQFF. The CDR3 DNA reads as TGTGCCAGCTCACCGGGACAGGTTAACAATGAGCAGTTCTTC.

The chain links TRBV28 to TRBJ1-1, with D possibly TRBD1 on 6 matching bases. Germline V lookup: CDR1 MDHEN, CDR2 SYDVKM. Trimming left V 7 bases short and J 6 bases short, with 15 bases between. The CDR3 is 13 residues long. The CDR3 DNA reads TGTGCCAGCAACTATTTACAGGGCGCTGAAGCTTTCTTT. As protein: CASNYLQGAEAFF.

V and J are TRBV29-1 and TRBJ2-1, with a tentative D call TRBD1 (5 bases). The ends were cut back, 4 bases at V and 5 bases at J, with 9 bases in the middle. Germline V gene data show CDR1 as SQVTM and CDR2 as ANQGSEA. The CDR3 is 12 amino acids. The CDR3 DNA is TGCAGCGTTGGGACATACGACAATGAGCAGTTCTTC. This encodes CSVGTYDNEQFF.

This chain connects TRBV18 to TRBJ1-2; the D is unclear. Looked up from germline, CDR1 is KGHSH and CDR2 is LQKENI. V gave up 2 bases and J gave up 8 bases, with 12 bases separating them. The CDR3 is 13 amino acids. The CDR3 loop is CASSPDLQWGYTF. In DNA form, the CDR3 reads TGTGCCAGCTCACCAGATCTCCAATGGGGCTACACCTTC.

The genes are TRBV6-1 and TRBJ2-3, with TRBD1 matching over 7 bases. This CDR3 comprises 16 residues. The germline V gene encodes CDR1 MNHNS and CDR2 SASEGT. V shed 4 bases and J 1 base; nucleotides not matched to a gene: 8. The CDR3: CASSARPGQRTDTQYF. DNA for the CDR3: TGTGCCAGCAGTGCTAGACCGGGACAGCGCACAGATACGCAGTATTTT.

The rearrangement uses TRBV9 and TRBJ1-1; no reliable D call. The CDR3 extends over 13 amino acids. The V end was cut by 1 base, the J end by 0 bases, with 4 bases between. Germline values: CDR1 SGDLS, CDR2 YYNGEE. In DNA, the CDR3 is TGTGCCAGCAGCGTAAGTATGAACACTGAAGCTTTCTTT. As protein: CASSVSMNTEAFF.

The sample holds one count of this clone. V is TRBV30 and J is TRBJ1-2; possible D gene TRBD1, 5 bases. Germline CDR1 is GTSNPN and CDR2 is SVGIG (reference sequence). V was trimmed by 0 bases and J by 5 bases, leaving 7 bases between them. The CDR3 has 12 amino acids. The chain's CDR3 is CAWSVSGYGYTF. CDR3 nucleotides: TGTGCCTGGAGTGTATCAGGGTATGGCTACACCTTC.

This rearrangement joins TRBV5-6 to TRBJ1-5; D not certain. Trimming cost V 1 base and J 2 bases, with 16 bases left between them. The germline V gene has CDR1 SGHDT and CDR2 YYEEEE. The CDR3 totals 17 residues. The CDR3 is CASSLLGAADGNQPQHF. DNA for the CDR3: TGTGCCAGCAGCTTGTTGGGAGCCGCCGACGGCAATCAGCCCCAGCATTTT.

This sequence joins TRBV18 and TRBJ2-6, with D possibly TRBD1 on 6 matching bases. The germline gives CDR1 KGHSH, CDR2 LQKENI. V gave up 0 bases and J gave up 0 bases, with 12 bases separating them. The CDR3 loop spans 18 amino acids. CDR3 DNA sequence: TGTGCCAGCTCACCACCGAATACAGGGACCTCTGGGGCCAACGTCCTGACTTTC. Translating gives CASSPPNTGTSGANVLTF.

The rearrangement joins TRBV13 to TRBJ1-1; D perhaps matches TRBD1 (6 bases). The ends were cut back, 5 bases at V and 4 bases at J, with 17 bases in the middle. Per germline, CDR1 PRHDT and CDR2 FYEKMQ (reference sequence). The CDR3 totals 15 residues. DNA of the CDR3: TGTGCCAGCAGCCGGTCCGAGGGGGGAGGCACTGAAGCTTTCTTT. Amino acids: CASSRSEGGGTEAFF. Full variable domain (remainder filled in from reference TRBV13 and TRBJ1-1): AAGVIQSPRHLIKEKRETATLKCYPIPRHDTVYWYQQGPGQDPQFLISFYEKMQSDKGSIPDRFSAQQFSDYHSELNMSSLELGDSALYFCASSRSEGGGTEAFFGQGTRLTVV.

The chain recombines TRBV5-4 with TRBJ2-7; 7 bases are shared with TRBD2. Germline CDR1 and CDR2: SGHNT and YYREEE (reference sequence). After removal of 6 bases from V and 0 bases from J, the junction contained 6 bases not matched to a gene. The CDR3 spans 14 residues. CDR3 in amino acids: CASNTAGFSYEQYF. In nucleotides, the CDR3 is TGTGCCAGCAACACAGCGGGATTCTCCTACGAGCAGTACTTC.

This clone has only a few counts. The rearrangement joins TRBV19 to TRBJ1-2; 9 nucleotides agree with TRBD1. This CDR3 has 14 amino acids. CDR1 LNHDA and CDR2 SQIVND come from the germline V gene (reference sequence). The trim removed 11 bases at V and 8 bases at J, leaving 15 bases unmatched. CDR3 coding DNA: TGTGCCGCGACCTCCGGGACAGGGAGCTCGGGCTACACCTTC. It codes for CAATSGTGSSGYTF.

The rearrangement joins TRBV9 to TRBJ2-3, with 10 positions matching TRBD2. The CDR3 runs 16 residues. Germline-derived CDR1 and CDR2 are SGDLS and YYNGEE. Trimming took 4 bases from V and 3 from J; bases not matched to a gene: 8. The CDR3: CASSLTSGIFTDTQYF. The CDR3 bases are TGTGCCAGCAGCCTCACTAGCGGGATTTTTACAGATACGCAGTATTTT.

For the CDR3, the DNA is TGTGCCAGCAGTGAAGCCGGGTATTACAATGAGCAGTTCTTC. Translated, it gives CASSEAGYYNEQFF. The J gene is TRBJ2-1, the V gene TRBV6-1; D is unresolved. V was shortened by 0 bases and J by 4 bases, with 7 bases between the two germline ends. This CDR3 contains 14 residues. Germline V gene data show CDR1 as MNHNS and CDR2 as SASEGT.

This clone is classed as medium-sized. The V and J genes are TRBV28 and TRBJ1-4; 7 nucleotides align to TRBD1. The V gene end was trimmed by 5 bases and the J gene end by 8 bases; junction bases not matched to a gene: 5. This CDR3 region has 13 residues. The germline CDR1 and CDR2 sequences are MDHEN and SYDVKM. CDR3: CASSQGGGEKLFF. For the CDR3, the DNA is TGTGCCAGCAGTCAGGGGGGGGGCGAAAAACTGTTTTTT.

The chain combines TRBV7-2 with TRBJ1-1, with D possibly matching TRBD1 (5 bases). From germline, CDR1 is SGHTA and CDR2 FQGNSA. CDR3 size: 16 residues. Deletions cut 5 bases from V and 4 bases from J, with 20 bases between. The CDR3 DNA sequence: TGTGCCAGCAGCCCCGCCGGTGGGGGGGGTAGCACTGAAGCTTTCTTT. This sequence encodes CASSPAGGGGSTEAFF. The whole variable domain, remainder taken from reference TRBV7-2 and TRBJ1-1, is GAGVSQSPSNKVTEKGKDVELRCDPISGHTALYWYRQSLGQGLEFLIYFQGNSAPDKSGLPSDRFSAERTGGSVSTLTIQRTQQEDSAVYLCASSPAGGGGSTEAFFGQGTRLTVV.

V gene TRBV19 combines with J gene TRBJ1-3; D might be TRBD1 (5 bases). Germline V lookup: CDR1 LNHDA, CDR2 SQIVND (reference sequence). The CDR3 consists of 16 residues. The V gene lost 1 base and the J gene lost 0 bases, with 10 bases spanning the gap. The CDR3 nucleotides are TGTGCCAGTAGTATAGGGTCTGGGGGCTCTGGAAACACCATATATTTT. This encodes CASSIGSGGSGNTIYF.

This chain connects TRBV30 to TRBJ2-3, with TRBD2 matching 7 bases. The CDR3 consists of 14 residues. Germline V gene lookup returns CDR1 GTSNPN and CDR2 SVGIG (reference sequence). V shed 7 bases, J shed 5 bases, and the junction held 12 bases outside the gene matches. CDR3 DNA: TGTGCCTCCCACCCCGGGGGGAGCCAAGATACGCAGTATTTT. Translation gives CASHPGGSQDTQYF.